One and the same sample provided the 4 T cell receptor beta chains below, sequenced in a study of long-term antiretroviral therapy in people with HIV. The assay, immunoSEQ v3.0, was run at survey level. The data were produced by immunoSEQ multiplex PCR, yet TCRdb's version contains in-frame clones alone and is incomplete. This table holds about 32,000 clones, almost 85% found once. Sequencing was performed on unsorted PBMCs, taken approximately 3.3 years after starting antiretroviral therapy. These TCRs come from a man between 18 and 35 years old with HIV.

V gene TRBV28 combines with J gene TRBJ1-4; D call uncertain. This CDR3 spans 14 amino acids. Germline assignment: CDR1 MDHEN and CDR2 SYDVKM. The V end lost 1 base, the J end lost 9 bases, and 12 bases lay between the germline ends. The DNA for the CDR3 is TGTGCCAGCAGTTTATCAGTGGGCGGGAAAAAACTGTTTTTT. This sequence encodes CASSLSVGGKKLFF.

The gene calls are TRBV2 and TRBJ2-5, with D possibly TRBD2 on 5 matching bases. In germline, CDR1 is SNHLY, CDR2 FYNNEI. Deletions cut 3 bases from V and 1 base from J, with 9 bases between. The CDR3 spans 14 residues. The chain's CDR3 is CASSEEAVQETQYF. Written as DNA, the CDR3 is TGTGCCAGCAGTGAGGAGGCGGTCCAAGAGACCCAGTACTTC.

The chain is built from TRBV13 and TRBJ1-6; perhaps TRBD1 as D (5 bases). The CDR3 sequence is 14 residues long. V lost 5 bases, J lost 8 bases, and 13 bases lay in between. Germline V gives CDR1 PRHDT, CDR2 FYEKMQ (reference sequence). The CDR3 nucleotides are TGTGCCAGCAGCGTCAGGGTGGGGGATTCACCCCTCCACTTT. Translated, it gives CASSVRVGDSPLHF. Full variable domain (outside the CDR3, taken from reference TRBV13 and TRBJ1-6): AAGVIQSPRHLIKEKRETATLKCYPIPRHDTVYWYQQGPGQDPQFLISFYEKMQSDKGSIPDRFSAQQFSDYHSELNMSSLELGDSALYFCASSVRVGDSPLHFGNGTRLTVT.

This chain uses TRBV5-1 with TRBJ2-7, with 7 bases fitting TRBD1. Germline V gives CDR1 SGHRS, CDR2 YFSETQ. The trim removed 3 bases at V and 3 bases at J, leaving 9 bases unmatched. The CDR3 has 15 amino acids. In DNA, the CDR3 is TGCGCCAGCAGCTCCCCGCCGACAGGGAGCTACGAGCAGTACTTC. Protein: CASSSPPTGSYEQYF.